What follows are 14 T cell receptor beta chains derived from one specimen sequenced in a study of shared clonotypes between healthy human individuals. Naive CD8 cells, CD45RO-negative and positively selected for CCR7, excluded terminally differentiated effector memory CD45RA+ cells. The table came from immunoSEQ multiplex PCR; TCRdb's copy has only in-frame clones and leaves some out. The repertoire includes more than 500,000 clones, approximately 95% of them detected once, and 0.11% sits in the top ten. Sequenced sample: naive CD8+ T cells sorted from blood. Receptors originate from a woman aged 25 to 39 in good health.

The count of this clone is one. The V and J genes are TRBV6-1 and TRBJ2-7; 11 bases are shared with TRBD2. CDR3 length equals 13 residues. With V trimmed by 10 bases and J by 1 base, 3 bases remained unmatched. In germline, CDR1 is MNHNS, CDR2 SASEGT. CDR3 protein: CATGLADSYEQYF. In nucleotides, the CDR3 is TGTGCCACGGGACTAGCGGATTCCTACGAGCAGTACTTC.

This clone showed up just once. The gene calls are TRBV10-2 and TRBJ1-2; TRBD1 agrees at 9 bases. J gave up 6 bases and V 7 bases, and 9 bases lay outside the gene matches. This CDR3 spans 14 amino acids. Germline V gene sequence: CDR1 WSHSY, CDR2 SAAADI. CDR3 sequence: CASISPGQGDGYTF. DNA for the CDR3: TGCGCCAGCATCAGCCCGGGACAGGGTGATGGCTACACCTTC.

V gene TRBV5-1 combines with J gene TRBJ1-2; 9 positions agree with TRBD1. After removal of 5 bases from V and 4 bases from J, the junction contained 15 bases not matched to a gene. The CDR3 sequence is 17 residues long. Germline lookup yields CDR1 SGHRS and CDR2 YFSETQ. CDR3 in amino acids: CASSFDRGLEVVYGYTF. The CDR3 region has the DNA TGCGCCAGCAGTTTCGACAGGGGGTTGGAGGTGGTCTATGGCTACACCTTC.

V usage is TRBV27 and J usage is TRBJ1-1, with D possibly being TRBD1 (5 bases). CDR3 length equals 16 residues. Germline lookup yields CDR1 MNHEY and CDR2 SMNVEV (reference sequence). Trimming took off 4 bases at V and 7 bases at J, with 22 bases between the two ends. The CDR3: CASSSRRITTGLEAFF. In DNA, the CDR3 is TGTGCCAGCAGTTCGAGACGTATTACAACAGGCCTTGAAGCTTTCTTT.

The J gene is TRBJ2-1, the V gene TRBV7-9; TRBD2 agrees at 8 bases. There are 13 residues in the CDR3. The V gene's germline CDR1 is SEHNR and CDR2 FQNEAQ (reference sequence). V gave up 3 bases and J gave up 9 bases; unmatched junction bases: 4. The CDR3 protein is CASSFGGDGEQFF. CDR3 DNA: TGTGCCAGCAGCTTCGGGGGGGATGGTGAGCAGTTCTTC.

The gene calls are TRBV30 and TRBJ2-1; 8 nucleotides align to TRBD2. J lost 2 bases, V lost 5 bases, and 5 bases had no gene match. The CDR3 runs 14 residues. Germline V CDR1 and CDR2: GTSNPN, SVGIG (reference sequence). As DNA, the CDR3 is TGTGCCTGGGTACCGGGACTAGCCTACAATGAGCAGTTCTTC. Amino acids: CAWVPGLAYNEQFF.

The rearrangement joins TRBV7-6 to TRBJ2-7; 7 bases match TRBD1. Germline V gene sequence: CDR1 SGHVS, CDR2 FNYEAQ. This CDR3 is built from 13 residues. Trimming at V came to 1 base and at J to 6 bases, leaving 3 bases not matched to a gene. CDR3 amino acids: CASSLGDSTEQYF. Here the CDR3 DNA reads TGTGCCAGCAGCTTAGGGGACAGTACCGAGCAGTACTTC.

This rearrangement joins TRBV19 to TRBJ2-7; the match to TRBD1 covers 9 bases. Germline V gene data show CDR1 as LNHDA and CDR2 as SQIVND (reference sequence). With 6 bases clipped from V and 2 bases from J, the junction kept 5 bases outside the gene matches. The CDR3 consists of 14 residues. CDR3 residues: CASSGRDRAYEQYF. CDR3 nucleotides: TGTGCCAGTAGCGGCCGGGACAGGGCCTACGAGCAGTACTTC.

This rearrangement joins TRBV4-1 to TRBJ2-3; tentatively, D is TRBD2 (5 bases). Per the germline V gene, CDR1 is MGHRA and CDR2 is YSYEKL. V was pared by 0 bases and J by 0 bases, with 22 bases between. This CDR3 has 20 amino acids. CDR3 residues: CASSQESEGAVGGSTDTQYF. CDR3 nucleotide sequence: TGCGCCAGCAGCCAAGAATCCGAGGGAGCGGTAGGTGGTAGCACAGATACGCAGTATTTT.

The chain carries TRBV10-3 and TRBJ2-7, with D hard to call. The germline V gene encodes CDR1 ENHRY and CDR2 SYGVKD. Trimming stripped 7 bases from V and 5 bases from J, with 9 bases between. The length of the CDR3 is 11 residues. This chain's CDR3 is CAIKSDHEQYF. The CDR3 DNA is TGTGCCATCAAGTCCGATCACGAGCAGTACTTC.

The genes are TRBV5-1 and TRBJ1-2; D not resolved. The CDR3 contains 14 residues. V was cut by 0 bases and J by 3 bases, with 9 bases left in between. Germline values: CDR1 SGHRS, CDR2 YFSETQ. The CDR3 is CASSLVGRDYGYTF. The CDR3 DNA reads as TGCGCCAGCAGCTTGGTTGGACGGGACTATGGCTACACCTTC.

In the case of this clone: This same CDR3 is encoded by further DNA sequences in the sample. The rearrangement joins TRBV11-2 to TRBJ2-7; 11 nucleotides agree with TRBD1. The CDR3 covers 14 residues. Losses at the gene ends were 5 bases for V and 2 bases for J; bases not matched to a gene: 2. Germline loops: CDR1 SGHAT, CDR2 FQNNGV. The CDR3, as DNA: TGTGCCAGCAGCCTGGGACAGGGGGCCTACGAGCAGTACTTC. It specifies CASSLGQGAYEQYF. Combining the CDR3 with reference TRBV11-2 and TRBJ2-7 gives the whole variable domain EAGVAQSPRYKIIEKRQSVAFWCNPISGHATLYWYQQILGQGPKLLIQFQNNGVVDDSQLPKDRFSAERLKGVDSTLKIQPAKLEDSAVYLCASSLGQGAYEQYFGPGTRLTVT.

DNA for the CDR3: TGTGCCAGCAGTTTTCCCGGGGGCGCTGAGCAGTTCTTC. This sequence encodes CASSFPGGAEQFF. The chain joins TRBV27 to TRBJ2-1, with D possibly being TRBD1 or TRBD2 (6 bases each). V shed 3 bases and J shed 9 bases, with 12 bases lying between them. In germline, CDR1 is MNHEY, CDR2 SMNVEV (reference sequence). This CDR3 region has 13 residues.

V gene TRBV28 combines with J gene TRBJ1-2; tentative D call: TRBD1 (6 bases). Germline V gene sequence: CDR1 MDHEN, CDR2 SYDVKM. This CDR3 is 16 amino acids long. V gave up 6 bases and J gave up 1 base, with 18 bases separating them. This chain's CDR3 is CASSYDRQNLNYGYTF. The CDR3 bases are TGTGCCAGCAGCTATGACAGGCAAAACCTTAACTATGGCTACACCTTC.